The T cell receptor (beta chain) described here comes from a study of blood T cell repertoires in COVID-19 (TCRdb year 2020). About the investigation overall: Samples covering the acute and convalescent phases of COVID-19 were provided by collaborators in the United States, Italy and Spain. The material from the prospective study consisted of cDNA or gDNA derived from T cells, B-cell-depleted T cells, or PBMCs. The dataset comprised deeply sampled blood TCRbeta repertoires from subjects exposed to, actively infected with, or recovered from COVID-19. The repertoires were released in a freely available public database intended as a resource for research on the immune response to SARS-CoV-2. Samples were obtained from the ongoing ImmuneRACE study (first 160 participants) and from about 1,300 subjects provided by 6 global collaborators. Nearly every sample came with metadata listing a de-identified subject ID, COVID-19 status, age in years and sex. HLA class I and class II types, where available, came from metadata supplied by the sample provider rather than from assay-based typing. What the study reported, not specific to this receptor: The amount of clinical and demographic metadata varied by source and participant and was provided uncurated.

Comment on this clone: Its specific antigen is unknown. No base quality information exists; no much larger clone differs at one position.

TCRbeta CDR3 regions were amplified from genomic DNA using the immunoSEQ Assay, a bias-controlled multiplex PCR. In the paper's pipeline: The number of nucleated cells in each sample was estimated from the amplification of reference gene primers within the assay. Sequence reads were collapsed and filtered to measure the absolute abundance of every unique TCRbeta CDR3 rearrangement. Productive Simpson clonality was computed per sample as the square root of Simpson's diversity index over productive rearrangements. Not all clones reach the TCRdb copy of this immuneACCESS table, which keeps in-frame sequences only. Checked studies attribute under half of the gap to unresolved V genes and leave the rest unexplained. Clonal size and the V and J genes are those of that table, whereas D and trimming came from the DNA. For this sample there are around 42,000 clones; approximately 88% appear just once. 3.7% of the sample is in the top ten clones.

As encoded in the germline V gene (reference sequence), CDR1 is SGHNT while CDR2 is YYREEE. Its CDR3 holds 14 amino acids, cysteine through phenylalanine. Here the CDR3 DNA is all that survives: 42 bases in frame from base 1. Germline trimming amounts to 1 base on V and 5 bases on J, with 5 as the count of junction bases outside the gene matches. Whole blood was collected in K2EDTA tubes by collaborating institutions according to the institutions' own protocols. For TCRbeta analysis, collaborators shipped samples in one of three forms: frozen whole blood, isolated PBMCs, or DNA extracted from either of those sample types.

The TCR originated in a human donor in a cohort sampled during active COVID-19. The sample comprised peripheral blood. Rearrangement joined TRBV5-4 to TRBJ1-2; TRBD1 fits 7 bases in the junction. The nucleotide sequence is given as TGTGCCAGCAGCTTGAGACAGGGAGAATATGGCTACACCTTC. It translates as CASSLRQGEYGYTF. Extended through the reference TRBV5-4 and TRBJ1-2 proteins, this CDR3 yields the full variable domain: ETGVTQSPTHLIKTRGQQVTLRCSSQSGHNTVSWYQQALGQGPQFIFQYYREEENGRGNFPPRFSGLQFPNYSSELNVNALELDDSALYLCASSLRQGEYGYTFGSGTRLTVV.